Following are 5 T cell receptor beta chains from one sample sequenced in a study of regulatory T cells in long-lasting Graves disease. Specified time point: newly diagnosed GD, antithyroid drugs for less than 3 months. RNA isolated from PBMCs was used to make the TCR library. Assembly of TCR beta libraries relied on iRepertoire HTBI primers together with Arm-PCR of CDR3 regions. TCRdb redid the calling of the multiplex PCR reads with MiXCR, one entry per CDR3 protein. Among fewer than 350,000 distinct CDR3 sequences, more than 15% were seen once, and the ten largest hold 38%. The material sequenced was peripheral blood mononuclear cells (PBMCs), taken at new diagnosis, from a patient treated with antithyroid drugs. All receptors derive from a female donor with Graves disease.

This clonotype was seen repeatedly, ten times or more. The V and J genes are TRBV3-1 and TRBJ1-2; TRBD1 is a possible D gene (6 bases). V dropped 7 bases and J dropped 4 bases, with 13 bases sitting between them. The CDR3 covers 13 residues. Germline V gives CDR1 LGHDT, CDR2 YNNKEL (reference sequence). The CDR3 nucleotides are TGTGCCAGCACCGCAGGGGAGAGCTATGGCTACACCTTC. Translated, it gives CASTAGESYGYTF.

In its sample, this clonotype was seen a few times. This rearrangement joins TRBV27 to TRBJ2-7, with 10 bases fitting TRBD2. J was trimmed by 7 bases and V by 5 bases; bases with no gene match: 8. This CDR3 comprises 14 residues. The V gene's germline CDR1 is MNHEY and CDR2 SMNVEV (reference sequence). CDR3 in amino acids: CASSPLAGEGEQYF. CDR3 in DNA: TGTGCCAGCAGTCCCCTAGCGGGAGAAGGAGAGCAGTACTTC.

This clonotype was picked up many times. The genes are TRBV28 and TRBJ2-5; no clear D. Between the trimmed V and J ends, which lost 3 bases and 4 bases, there was a span of 15 bases. Germline CDR1 and CDR2: MDHEN and SYDVKM. The CDR3 has 15 amino acids. CDR3 bases: TGTGCCAGCAGTTTCGATAAGCCGGAGAGAGAGACCCAGTACTTC. Its translation: CASSFDKPERETQYF.

This sequence joins TRBV12-3 or TRBV12-4 and TRBJ2-1; D perhaps matches TRBD2 (6 bases). This CDR3 comprises 16 residues. Trimming shortened V by 10 bases and J by 10 bases, and 29 bases separated the two germline ends. CDR3 nucleotide sequence: TGTGCCAACGCAGTAGGAGCGGGCCCTTTGAGGGGAGAGCAGTTCTTC. It encodes CANAVGAGPLRGEQFF.

The genes are TRBV12-3 or TRBV12-4 and TRBJ2-1; D may correspond to TRBD1 or TRBD2 (6 bases each). Trimming took 5 bases from V and 11 from J, leaving 16 bases between them. This CDR3 spans 13 amino acids. CDR3 bases: TGTGCCAGCAGTCCCCCCGGAGGGACAAAGCAGTTCTTC. As protein: CASSPPGGTKQFF.